The rows below give T cell receptor beta chains drawn from one sample of a study of a mutant IDH1 vaccine in newly diagnosed glioma. Profiled with immunoSEQ multiplex PCR; TCRdb holds only in-frame clones, not every one. The data hold nearly 55,000 clones, with 84% observed a single time. Their antigens are not known. Sample: PBMCs, taken from a glioma patient whose treatment included an IDH1 peptide vaccine. These receptors were collected from a woman under 30 with glioma. CDR3s include the opening cysteine and the closing phenylalanine or tryptophan. A D gene is named only where the DNA matches it firmly. Clone sizes are given selectively: once, few, many, or a class where the clone is expanded.

clone_size j_call d_call v_call cdr3_nt cdr3_aa
- TRBJ1-4 - TRBV27 TGTGCCAGCAGTTTAATCGGGACAACTAATGAAAAACTGTTTTTT CASSLIGTTNEKLFF
- TRBJ2-3 TRBD2 TRBV19 TGTGCCAGTAGTAATCCTAGCGGGGACACAGATACGCAGTATTTT CASSNPSGDTDTQYF
- TRBJ2-5 TRBD1 TRBV12-5 TGTGCTAGTGGTGACAGGGGCCGGACGGCCCAGTACTTC CASGDRGRTAQYF
- TRBJ2-2 - TRBV6-4 TGTGCCAGCAGTGAAGCGGGTCCCGGGGAGCTGTTTTTT CASSEAGPGELFF
few TRBJ1-1 - TRBV4-2 TGTGCCAGCAGCCAAGATAGCGGACAGACGACTGAAGCTTTCTTT CASSQDSGQTTEAFF
- TRBJ2-7 - TRBV27 TGTGCCAGCCAATTTGGCCGGGGACCCTACGAGCAGTACTTC CASQFGRGPYEQYF
few TRBJ1-1 TRBD1 TRBV19 TGTGCCAGTAGTATAGTAGCAGGGGGCATCACTGAAGCTTTCTTT CASSIVAGGITEAFF
- TRBJ2-4 TRBD2 TRBV7-2 TGTGCCAGCAGCTTACTAGCGGGAGAGGGAAACATTCAGTACTTC CASSLLAGEGNIQYF
- TRBJ2-6 TRBD1 TRBV27 TGTGCCAGCCAAGCCCGGGACAGGGGCTCTGGGGCCAACGTCCTGACTTTC CASQARDRGSGANVLTF
- TRBJ2-7 - TRBV27 TGTGCCAGCAGTCTAAGCCAGGAATACGAGCAGTACTTC CASSLSQEYEQYF
once TRBJ2-2 TRBD1 TRBV6-1 TGTGCCAGCACCAGACAGGGGCGGCACGGGGAGCTGTTTTTT CASTRQGRHGELFF
- TRBJ1-2 - TRBV7-9 TGTGCCAGCAGCTTAAACCCTACAGGGAACTATGGCTACACCTTC CASSLNPTGNYGYTF
few TRBJ2-3 - TRBV11-2 TGTGCCAGCAGCTCCACCAGACCCACAGATACGCAGTATTTT CASSSTRPTDTQYF
- TRBJ2-1 TRBD2 TRBV7-2 TGTGCCAGCAGCTTAGGACTTGGGCTAGCGGGGAACAATGAGCAGTTCTTC CASSLGLGLAGNNEQFF
- TRBJ1-1 - TRBV6-1 TGTGCCAGCAGTGAAAGAGGGGAGTACACTTCGGCTTTCTTT CASSERGEYTSAFF
- TRBJ2-2 - TRBV7-9 TGTGCCAGCAGCCCCTTGACGGGGATCCCCGGGGAGCTGTTTTTT CASSPLTGIPGELFF
- TRBJ2-7 TRBD2 TRBV13 TGTGCCAGCAGCCAAAAGCGGGGGCCCGGGGTCTACGAGCAGTACTTC CASSQKRGPGVYEQYF
- TRBJ2-7 - TRBV13 TGTGCCAGCAGCTACTCGTACGAGCAGTACTTC CASSYSYEQYF
- TRBJ2-5 - TRBV7-9 TGTGCCAGCAGCTTAGTGGGGGGACTTGAAGAGACCCAGTACTTC CASSLVGGLEETQYF
once TRBJ1-1 - TRBV19 TGTGCCAGTAGCCCCTCGATGGCTGAAGCTTTCTTT CASSPSMAEAFF
- TRBJ2-1 TRBD2 TRBV5-1 TGCGCCAGCAGCATACTAGCGGGAGCCTACAATGAGCAGTTCTTC CASSILAGAYNEQFF
- TRBJ2-7 - TRBV19 TGTGCCAGTAGTATAGTGGGGCTGACAGACTCCTACGAGCAGTACTTC CASSIVGLTDSYEQYF
- TRBJ1-1 - TRBV30 TGTGCCTGGAGTGTTGTAGAAGCTTTCTTT CAWSVVEAFF
- TRBJ1-1 - TRBV7-2 TGTGCCAGCAGCTTATGGGGGAACACTGAAGCTTTCTTT CASSLWGNTEAFF
- TRBJ1-2 - TRBV7-9 TGTGCCAGCAGCACTCCGGGCGACAGTGGCTACACCTTC CASSTPGDSGYTF
- TRBJ1-4 - TRBV19 TGTGCCAGTAGCAACCGTGGCAGATCTAATGAAAAACTGTTTTTT CASSNRGRSNEKLFF
once TRBJ1-5 TRBD1 TRBV6-1 TGTGCCAGCAGTGAAATGGGGACAGGGCGTTGGCAGCCCCAGCATTTT CASSEMGTGRWQPQHF
- TRBJ1-6 - TRBV21-1 TGTGCCAGCAGCAAACCTCGGGACAGGGGGCGTGTCTCACCCCTCCACTTT CASSKPRDRGRVSPLHF
- TRBJ1-3 - TRBV30 TGTGCCTGGAGCCTCGGGACTTCTGGAAACACCATATATTTT CAWSLGTSGNTIYF
- TRBJ1-2 - TRBV28 TGTGCCAGCCATTCGGGAGCAATCTATGGCTACACCTTC CASHSGAIYGYTF
few TRBJ2-7 - TRBV9 TGTGCCAAAGAGGGATCCAGGGCCTCCTACGAGCAGTACTTC CAKEGSRASYEQYF
- TRBJ1-1 - TRBV5-8 TGTGCCAGCAGTTCCCACAGGATTGACAATGAAGCTTTCTTT CASSSHRIDNEAFF
- TRBJ2-5 - TRBV6-5 TGTGCCAGCAGGGTCGGGGAGACCCAGTACTTC CASRVGETQYF
- TRBJ1-2 TRBD1 TRBV4-3 TGCGCCAGCAGCCAGGAACAGGGGGTCTCCTATGGCTACACCTTC CASSQEQGVSYGYTF
- TRBJ2-1 - TRBV4-1 TGCGCCAGCAGCCAAGGGAGTGAGCAGTTCTTC CASSQGSEQFF
- TRBJ2-5 TRBD1 TRBV7-9 TGTGCCAGCAGCGCCACAGGGGGCGCGGGCGCAGAGACCCAGTACTTC CASSATGGAGAETQYF
- TRBJ1-2 - TRBV5-4 TGTGCCAGCAGCTTGGAGGAAGACAGCCTCTATGGCTACACCTTC CASSLEEDSLYGYTF
- TRBJ1-2 TRBD1 TRBV19 TGTGCCAGTACTCACAGTAGGGACAGGGAAGGGACTAACTATGGCTACACCTTC CASTHSRDREGTNYGYTF
- TRBJ2-5 TRBD1 TRBV9 TGTGCCAGCAGCGGCGGGACAGGCGAAGAGACCCAGTACTTC CASSGGTGEETQYF
- TRBJ2-2 - TRBV28 TGTGCCAGCAGGGCTACTAAGTCCGGGGAGCTGTTTTTT CASRATKSGELFF
once TRBJ1-5 TRBD1 TRBV6-6 TGTGCCAGCAAACATGGGACAGGGGGAAATCAGCCCCAGCATTTT CASKHGTGGNQPQHF